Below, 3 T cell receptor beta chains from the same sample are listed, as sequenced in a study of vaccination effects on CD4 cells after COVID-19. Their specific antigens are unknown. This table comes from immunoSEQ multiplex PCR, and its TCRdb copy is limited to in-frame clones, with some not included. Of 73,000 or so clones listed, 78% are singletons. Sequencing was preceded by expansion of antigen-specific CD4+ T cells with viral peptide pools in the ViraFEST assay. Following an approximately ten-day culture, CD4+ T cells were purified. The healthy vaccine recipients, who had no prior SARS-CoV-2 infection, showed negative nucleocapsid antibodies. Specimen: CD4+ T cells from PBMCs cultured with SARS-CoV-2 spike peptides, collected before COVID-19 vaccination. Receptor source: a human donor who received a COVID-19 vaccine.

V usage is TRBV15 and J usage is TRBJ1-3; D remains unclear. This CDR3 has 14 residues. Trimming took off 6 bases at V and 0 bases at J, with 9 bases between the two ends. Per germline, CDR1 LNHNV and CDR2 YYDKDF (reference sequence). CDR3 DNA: TGTGCCACCAGTCGTCAGCGCTCTGGAAACACCATATATTTT. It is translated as CATSRQRSGNTIYF.

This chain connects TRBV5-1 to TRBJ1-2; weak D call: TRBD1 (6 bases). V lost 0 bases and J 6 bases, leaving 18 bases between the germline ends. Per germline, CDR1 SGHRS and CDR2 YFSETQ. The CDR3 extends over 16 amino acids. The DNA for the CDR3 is TGCGCCAGCAGCTTGGTGGGGGACACGGGATCCCATGGCTACACCTTC. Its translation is CASSLVGDTGSHGYTF.

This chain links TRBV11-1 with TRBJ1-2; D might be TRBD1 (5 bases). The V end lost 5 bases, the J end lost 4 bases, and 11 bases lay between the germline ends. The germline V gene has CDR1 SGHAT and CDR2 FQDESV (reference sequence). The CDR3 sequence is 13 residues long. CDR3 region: CASSRDRSYGYTF. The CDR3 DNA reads TGTGCCAGCAGCCGGGACCGCAGCTATGGCTACACCTTC.